This T cell receptor (beta chain) was sequenced in a study of OX40 agonist ivuxolimab in advanced cancers. Sequencing used immunoSEQ multiplex PCR; TCRdb keeps in-frame clones, though not all of them. The table records fewer than 25,000 clones, more than 60% of them present only once. Points from the study as a whole: On average, a greater number of expanded clones characterised CD8+ T cells relative to CD4+.

With respect to this clone: Its antigen is currently unknown.

This CDR3 contains 18 residues. After removal of 7 bases from V and 0 bases from J, the junction contained 15 bases not matched to a gene. CDR1 and CDR2 (germline): MNHEY, SMNVEV (reference sequence). The sequencing used CD4+ or CD8+ T cells sorted from blood, collected in a trial of the OX40 agonist ivuxolimab. The receptor was derived from an adult with an advanced solid tumor such as melanoma, head and neck, liver or kidney cancer. V and J are TRBV27 and TRBJ2-1, with 7 bases that match TRBD2. This chain's CDR3 is CASIGGSGHFLSYNEQFF. DNA for the CDR3: TGTGCCAGCATTGGGGGTAGCGGGCATTTTCTCTCCTACAATGAGCAGTTCTTC.